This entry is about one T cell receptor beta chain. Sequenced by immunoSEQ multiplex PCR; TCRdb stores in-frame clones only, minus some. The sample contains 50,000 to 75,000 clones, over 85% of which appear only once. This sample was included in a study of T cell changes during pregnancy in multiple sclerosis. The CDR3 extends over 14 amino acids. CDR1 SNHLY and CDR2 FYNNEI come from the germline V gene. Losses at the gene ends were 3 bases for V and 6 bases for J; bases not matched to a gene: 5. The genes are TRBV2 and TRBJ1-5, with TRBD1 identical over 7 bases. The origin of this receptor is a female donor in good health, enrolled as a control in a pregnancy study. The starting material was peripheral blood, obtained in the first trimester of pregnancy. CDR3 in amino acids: CASSERQGSQPQHF. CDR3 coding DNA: TGTGCCAGCAGTGAGAGACAGGGTAGTCAGCCCCAGCATTTT.